The sequence of this TCR beta chain was determined in a study of cytomegalovirus exposure and HLA in healthy donors. Trimming removed 5 bases at V and 5 bases at J, with 9 bases between. Germline assignment: CDR1 LNHDA and CDR2 SQIVND (reference sequence). The CDR3 length is 12 residues. Primers: 60 Vbeta forward and 13 Jbeta reverse. TCRdb's table, derived via immunoSEQ multiplex PCR, lists solely in-frame clones and lacks some. The repertoire shows 38,000 or so clones; the top ten hold about 9.2%. Whole-study findings and limits: In a later analysis, donors in an Asian-associated ancestry cluster reportedly had fewer N-insertions in productive TCRs than the cohort mean. CMV serostatus was the only immune exposure information that was available. Earlier analysis found most TCR beta V segments productive about 90% or about 30% of the time.

In the case of this clone: What it binds is not known.

Sequenced material: PBMCs. The receptor was isolated from a man aged 35 to 55 in good health and CMV-seropositive. The V call is TRBV19, the J call TRBJ1-2; D might be TRBD1 (5 bases). CDR3 loop: CASSPGGYGYTF. DNA for the CDR3: TGTGCCAGTAGTCCCGGGGGGTATGGCTACACCTTC.